One sample yielded the 19 T cell receptor beta chains listed below, sequenced in a study of cytomegalovirus exposure and HLA in healthy donors. The PCR was carried out with 60 Vbeta primers and 13 Jbeta primers. Assay: immunoSEQ multiplex PCR; the TCRdb copy retains only in-frame clones and omits some. The repertoire holds hundreds of thousands of clones, with about three quarters as singletons. The sample comprised PBMCs. The receptors were gathered from a woman aged 55 to 70 in good health and CMV-seropositive.

DNA for the CDR3: TGTGCCAGCAGCCCCTTGGGACAGGGCGACGTTGAGAGCAATCAGCCCCAGCATTTT. Its protein product is CASSPLGQGDVESNQPQHF. V is TRBV21-1 and J is TRBJ1-5; the table calls TRBD1, which could not be checked here. TRBV21-1 is flagged as a pseudogene. The CDR3 length is 19 residues.

This chain joins TRBV2 and TRBJ1-5; tentatively, D is TRBD1 (6 bases). Germline V gene lookup returns CDR1 SNHLY and CDR2 FYNNEI. V was trimmed by 6 bases and J by 7 bases, leaving 16 bases between them. The CDR3 spans 14 residues. CDR3 region: CASSPGRGNQPQHF. CDR3 DNA sequence: TGTGCCAGCAGCCCGGGGAGGGGGAACCAGCCCCAGCATTTT.

This clone was seen a few times. The chain carries TRBV7-8 and TRBJ2-1; 11 nucleotides match TRBD1. The germline CDR1 and CDR2 sequences are SGHVS and FQNEAQ. The J segment lost 7 bases and the V segment lost 0 bases, leaving 11 bases of the junction unmatched. The CDR3 loop spans 18 amino acids. In DNA, the CDR3 is TGTGCCAGCAGCTTAGCGTGGGGGAAGGACAGGGGGCTGAATGAGCAGTTCTTC. Its translation is CASSLAWGKDRGLNEQFF.

V and J are TRBV9 and TRBJ2-1; the match to TRBD2 covers 9 bases. In germline, CDR1 is SGDLS, CDR2 YYNGEE. The CDR3 covers 15 residues. Losses at the gene ends were 1 base for V and 4 bases for J; bases not matched to a gene: 3. In DNA, the CDR3 is TGTGCCAGCAGCGTATCTAGCGGGGCGTACAATGAGCAGTTCTTC. Translated: CASSVSSGAYNEQFF.

The V call is TRBV2, the J call TRBJ1-5; D unresolved. The CDR3 runs to 13 residues. Trimming removed 2 bases at V and 7 bases at J, with 9 bases between. CDR1 is SNHLY, CDR2 FYNNEI, per germline. The CDR3 protein is CASSEPERQPQHF. The CDR3 nucleotides read TGTGCCAGCAGTGAACCGGAGAGGCAGCCCCAGCATTTT.

This clone was found once. The genes are TRBV12-1 and TRBJ1-1. TRBV12-1 is given as a pseudogene. The CDR3 consists of 8 residues. The CDR3 region has the DNA TGTGCCGGGGGGATTTATTTCTTT. It specifies CAGGIYFF.

The rearrangement links TRBV6-4 to TRBJ2-3; weak D call: TRBD2 (5 bases). This CDR3 region has 13 residues. Trimming took off 6 bases at V and 3 bases at J, with 10 bases between the two ends. From germline, CDR1 is MRHNA and CDR2 SNTAGT. The CDR3 coding sequence is TGTGCCAGCAGGGGCTCGGGGACAGATACGCAGTATTTT. It codes for CASRGSGTDTQYF.

This rearrangement joins TRBV11-3 to TRBJ2-1, with D maybe TRBD2 (5 bases). The length of the CDR3 is 13 residues. The V end was cut by 4 bases, the J end by 9 bases, with 13 bases between. The V gene's germline CDR1 is SGHNT and CDR2 YENEEA. This CDR3 reads CASSSADYGEQFF. The CDR3 nucleotides are TGTGCCAGCAGCTCGGCAGACTACGGTGAGCAGTTCTTC. The full variable domain, rest sourced from reference TRBV11-3 and TRBJ2-1, is EAGVVQSPRYKIIEKKQPVAFWCNPISGHNTLYWYLQNLGQGPELLIRYENEEAVDDSQLPKDRFSAERLKGVDSTLKIQPAELGDSAVYLCASSSADYGEQFFGPGTRLTVL.

Details on this clone: Because it lacks the conserved phenylalanine or tryptophan at the end, this CDR3 is likely a read error. The DNA is left out, because the CDR3 cannot be placed on it with certainty; the CDR3 is given as TCRdb lists it. V usage is TRBV30 and J usage is TRBJ2-7; the DNA was not used to check the table's D call, TRBD2. The CDR3 is 11 residues long, ends included. CDR1 is GTSNPN and CDR2 is SVGIG in the germline V gene (reference sequence). CDR3 residues: CAWSHGTAISI.

The rearrangement uses TRBV19 and TRBJ2-2, with a weak D call TRBD2 (5 bases). This CDR3 has 13 residues. V was cut by 9 bases and J by 4 bases, with 12 bases left in between. CDR1 is LNHDA, CDR2 SQIVND, per germline (reference sequence). In nucleotides, the CDR3 is TGTGCCAGCCAGCGGCCGGGCACCGGGGAGCTGTTTTTT. Translated: CASQRPGTGELFF.

This clone has only a few counts. The DNA of the CDR3 is TGCAGCGTTTTAGGGGGTGGCTACACCTTC. Amino acids: CSVLGGGYTF. This chain uses TRBV29-1 with TRBJ1-2; the D gene is possibly TRBD1 (6 bases). CDR1 and CDR2 (germline): SQVTM, ANQGSEA. The CDR3 totals 10 residues. V was shortened by 5 bases and J by 7 bases, with 8 bases between the two germline ends. The full variable domain, completed using reference TRBV29-1 and TRBJ1-2, is SAVISQKPSRDICQRGTSLTIQCQVDSQVTMMFWYRQQPGQSLTLIATANQGSEATYESGFVIDKFPISRPNLTFSTLTVSNMSPEDSSIYLCSVLGGGYTFGSGTRLTVV.

The V and J genes are TRBV7-2 and TRBJ1-1; the D is unclear. The CDR3 is 14 residues long. Germline CDR1 SGHTA, CDR2 FQGNSA. V shed 3 bases and J shed 0 bases, with 8 bases lying between them. CDR3 amino acids: CASSFSELNTEAFF. The CDR3 DNA reads as TGTGCCAGCAGCTTTAGTGAGTTGAACACTGAAGCTTTCTTT.

The genes are TRBV5-4 and TRBJ2-7; 11 bases match TRBD2. Germline values: CDR1 SGHNT, CDR2 YYREEE (reference sequence). This CDR3 has 15 amino acids. V dropped 4 bases and J dropped 7; count of bases not matched to a gene: 10. The CDR3 spells CASSLPMTSGDEQYF. In nucleotides, the CDR3 is TGTGCCAGCAGCCTTCCTATGACTAGCGGGGATGAGCAGTACTTC.

As DNA, the CDR3 is TGTGCCAGCAGTTTAAGGTGGAGACAGCAAACAACCTACAATGAGCAGTTCTTC. It codes for CASSLRWRQQTTYNEQFF. The rearrangement links TRBV27 to TRBJ2-1; maybe TRBD1 (5 bases). V dropped 2 bases and J dropped 2 bases, with 19 bases sitting between them. Germline CDR1 reads MNHEY; CDR2 reads SMNVEV (reference sequence). This CDR3 has 18 amino acids.

This chain connects TRBV13 to TRBJ2-7, with 7 positions matching TRBD2. The CDR3 sequence is 15 residues long. Germline values: CDR1 PRHDT, CDR2 FYEKMQ (reference sequence). Trimming at V came to 3 bases and at J to 0 bases, leaving 5 bases not matched to a gene. CDR3 amino acids: CASSLGGGTSYEQYF. For the CDR3, the DNA is TGTGCCAGCAGCTTGGGCGGGGGAACCTCCTACGAGCAGTACTTC.

The rearrangement links TRBV21-1 to TRBJ2-1; the table assigns TRBD1, which was not confirmed against the DNA. TRBV21-1 is an annotated pseudogene. This CDR3 is built from 13 residues. The CDR3 loop is CASSKEQENEQFF. The CDR3 coding sequence is TGTGCCAGCAGCAAAGAACAAGAAAATGAGCAGTTCTTC.

This chain connects TRBV5-4 to TRBJ2-2; 7 bases are shared with TRBD2. The CDR3 is made up of 16 amino acids. Per germline, CDR1 SGHNT and CDR2 YYREEE (reference sequence). After removal of 4 bases from V and 4 bases from J, the junction contained 10 bases not matched to a gene. In nucleotides, the CDR3 is TGTGCCAGCAGCCCCCGTGTAGCGGGCGCCACCGGGGAGCTGTTTTTT. Its translation: CASSPRVAGATGELFF.

In this sample, this clone turned up a few times. This chain uses TRBV12-5 with TRBJ2-2; 10 bases are a match to TRBD2. This CDR3 has 15 residues. The V gene's germline CDR1 is LGHNT and CDR2 FRNRAP. J lost 5 bases, V lost 7 bases, and 7 bases had no gene match. The CDR3 reads CASAGLADGTGELFF. The DNA for the CDR3 is TGTGCTAGTGCCGGACTAGCGGACGGGACCGGGGAGCTGTTTTTT.

The chain joins TRBV10-2 to TRBJ2-1, with TRBD2 matching over 11 bases. The CDR3 is 15 amino acids. CDR1 is WSHSY and CDR2 is SAAADI in the germline V gene. Trimming removed 7 bases from V and 9 bases from J; junction bases left unmatched: 11. The CDR3 DNA reads as TGCGCCAGCACACTGGGGGCTAGCGGGGGGAGTGAGCAGTTCTTC. This encodes CASTLGASGGSEQFF.